This entry concerns a single TCR beta chain. Antigen specificity is unknown. One junction end disagrees with the germline gene, perhaps due to a read error. This sample is drawn from a study of CD8 T cells in ankylosing spondylitis. The study's findings and limits: CD8+ cells made up the disease-linked clones, which were relatively rare in peripheral blood. What seemed typical of ankylosing spondylitis blood was a TCR beta motif built from eight highly homologous variants. Earlier literature documents some of the motif variants in reactive arthritis synovial fluid and blood. From matched ankylosing spondylitis synovial fluid, disease-linked clones were reportedly recovered at significantly enriched levels.

TCRdb passed the 5' RACE reads through MiXCR, listing each CDR3 protein once. The sample has around 150,000 distinct CDR3 sequences; roughly 18% are singletons. The CDR3 has 14 residues. The specimen was blood, either unsorted or a sorted T cell fraction (not recorded which). The chain couples TRBV12-3 or TRBV12-4 to TRBJ2-7; D is unresolved. This sequence originates from a male donor with ankylosing spondylitis or in good health (not recorded which). In nucleotides, the CDR3 is TGTGCCAGCAGCTTAGGGCAGTTCTCCTACGAGCAGTACTTC. It translates to CASSLGQFSYEQYF.